This is a list of T cell receptor beta chains from one sample in a study of Graves' ophthalmopathy and Graves' hyperthyroidism. MiXCR, run by TCRdb on the multiplex PCR reads, gives a single entry per CDR3 protein. Here the sample spans a few hundred thousand distinct CDR3 sequences, 15% to 20% being singletons. The source material was peripheral blood. All receptors come from an adult woman with stable Graves' hyperthyroidism. Each CDR3 is given with its conserved first and last residue. D genes are given only for firm matches. Not every row has a clone size; where given, it reads once, few, many or a size class.

j_call clone_size v_call d_call cdr3_nt cdr3_aa
TRBJ1-1 many TRBV20-1 - TGCAGTGCTAGGGTTTGGCCCTCCATGAACACTGAAGCTTTCTTT CSARVWPSMNTEAFF
TRBJ1-2 many TRBV27 - TGTGCCAGCAGCTTCGCACAGAACTATGGCTACACCTTC CASSFAQNYGYTF
TRBJ2-7 - TRBV7-2 TRBD2 TGTGCCAGCAGCGGAGCTAGCGGGGTCTCCTACGAGCAGTACTTC CASSGASGVSYEQYF
TRBJ1-5 - TRBV6-1 - TGTGCCAGCAGCCGCACCATTAATTATAGCAATCAGCCCCAGCATTTT CASSRTINYSNQPQHF
TRBJ2-7 many TRBV7-2 TRBD1 TGTGCCAGCAGCTTAGTTAAAGGGACAGAGGCCCGCGAGCAGTACTTC CASSLVKGTEAREQYF
TRBJ1-6 - TRBV7-8 - TGTGCCAGCAGCTTAGCCGATTCACACCTCCACTTT CASSLADSHLHF
TRBJ1-5 many TRBV6-2/TRBV6-3 - TGTGCCAGCAGACCCCGACAGGCTAGCAATCAGCCCCAGCATTTT CASRPRQASNQPQHF
TRBJ2-5 many TRBV6-2/TRBV6-3 TRBD2 TGTGCCAGCAGTTACTCGGCTAGCGGGCCTCAAGAGACCCAGTACTTC CASSYSASGPQETQYF
TRBJ1-1 many TRBV28 - TGTGCCAGCACGGCGGGCTGGAACACTGAAGCTTTCTTT CASTAGWNTEAFF
TRBJ2-5 many TRBV10-3 - TGTGCCACCAGTGAGGTCAGGAACCTCCAAGAGACCCAGTACTTC CATSEVRNLQETQYF
TRBJ1-1 - TRBV18 - TGTGCCAGCTCACCACCTTCCCGGGCACAGAACACTGAAGCTTTCTTT CASSPPSRAQNTEAFF
TRBJ2-7 many TRBV5-1 TRBD2 TGCGCCAGCAGCTACTACCCGGGACTAGCGGGAGCGGAGCAGTACTTC CASSYYPGLAGAEQYF
TRBJ2-5 many TRBV7-2 TRBD2 TGTGCCACCGCTAGACGGGAGGGCCCAGAGACCCAGTACTTC CATARREGPETQYF
TRBJ1-5 many TRBV28 TRBD1 TGTGCCAGCAGTTTCGACAGGGGGCGTTTGTATCAGCCCCAGCATTTT CASSFDRGRLYQPQHF
TRBJ1-1 few TRBV6-2/TRBV6-3 TRBD1 TGTGCCACACTTCGACAGGGACCCCCCATAGCCTCTTCCCCGGAAGCTTTCTTT CATLRQGPPIASSPEAFF
TRBJ1-1 many TRBV11-2 TRBD1 TGTGCCAGCAGCCCGCGGGGACAGTCGAACACTGAAGCTTTCTTT CASSPRGQSNTEAFF
TRBJ2-7 many TRBV11-2 TRBD2 TGTGCCAGCAGCCCGAATTGGGGGGGAAGCTTTACCTACGAGCAGTACTTC CASSPNWGGSFTYEQYF
TRBJ1-2 many TRBV7-2 - TGTGCCAGCAGCTTAGTGCTAGGGGCCTATGGCTACACCTTC CASSLVLGAYGYTF
TRBJ2-7 many TRBV7-2 - TGTGCCAGCAGTGGGACCGGTCTCGAGCAGTACTTC CASSGTGLEQYF
TRBJ2-5 many TRBV20-1 TRBD2 TGCAGTGCTAGAGGGGTTAGCGGGAGGCCCGAAGAGACCCAGTACTTC CSARGVSGRPEETQYF
TRBJ2-5 many TRBV12-3/TRBV12-4 TRBD2 TGTGCCAGCAGCTCAGGGACTAGCGGGGGAGAGACCCAGTACTTC CASSSGTSGGETQYF
TRBJ2-3 many TRBV12-3/TRBV12-4 TRBD2 TGTGCCAGCAGTCAAACTAGCGGGAGAGATACGCAGTATTTT CASSQTSGRDTQYF
TRBJ2-5 many TRBV15 - TGTGCCACCAGCAGAGCCGCCGTGACGGGAGAGACCCAGTACTTC CATSRAAVTGETQYF
TRBJ1-2 many TRBV11-2 - TGTGCCAGCAGCGCCCACAAGAACTATGGCTACACCTTC CASSAHKNYGYTF
TRBJ1-2 many TRBV25-1 - TGTGCCAGCAGTGAAAGAGGCCCCTATGGCTACACCTTC CASSERGPYGYTF
TRBJ2-2 many TRBV12-3/TRBV12-4 TRBD2 TGTGCCAGCAAGATGGGACTAGCGGGAGCCGGGGAGCTGTTTTTT CASKMGLAGAGELFF
TRBJ1-2 - TRBV27 - TGTGCCAGCAGCTCCAGGGGCCATGGCTACACCTTC CASSSRGHGYTF
TRBJ1-1 many TRBV14 - TGTGCCAGCAGCCAAGATCCGGGGAACACTGAAGCTTTCTTT CASSQDPGNTEAFF
TRBJ1-2 many TRBV10-2 - TGCGTCAGCAGTGAGCCAAGGACACGCTATGGCTACACCTTC CVSSEPRTRYGYTF
TRBJ1-6 many TRBV19 TRBD1 TGTGCCAGTAGCAACCCTCTTGGACAGGGTGGCTCAAATTCACCCCTCCACTTT CASSNPLGQGGSNSPLHF
TRBJ1-1 many TRBV2 - TGTGCCAGCATATCCGAACTGAACACTGAAGCTTTCTTT CASISELNTEAFF
TRBJ2-7 once TRBV25-1 - TGTGCCAGCAGTGGACGGGACATCTCCTACGAGCAGTACTTC CASSGRDISYEQYF
TRBJ2-7 - TRBV27 - TGTGCCAGCACCCCCCCTTGGACCGCAGGATACGAGCAGTACTTC CASTPPWTAGYEQYF
TRBJ2-7 many TRBV14 - TGTGCCAGCAGCCTCCTAGGGATTAACGAGCAGTACTTC CASSLLGINEQYF
TRBJ1-1 many TRBV4-1 - TGCGCCAGCAGCCAGGAGAACACTGAAGCTTTCTTT CASSQENTEAFF
TRBJ2-2 many TRBV5-1 TRBD1 TGCGCCAGCAGCTTGAGACAGGGGAACGGGGAGCTGTTTTTT CASSLRQGNGELFF
TRBJ2-5 many TRBV7-2 TRBD2 TGTGCCAGCAGCTTAGGGGGCGGGAGCTTGGAGACCCAGTACTTC CASSLGGGSLETQYF
TRBJ2-6 many TRBV12-3/TRBV12-4 TRBD1 TGTGCCAGCAGTTCTGGACAGGGGGCCTCTGGGGCCAACGTCCTGACTTTC CASSSGQGASGANVLTF
TRBJ2-2 - TRBV7-3 TRBD2 TGTGCCAGCAGCCCGACTAGCGGGAGAGCCGGGGAGCTGTTTTTT CASSPTSGRAGELFF
TRBJ1-2 many TRBV5-6 - TGTGCCAGCATAAATTTGGGATTCAGCTATGGCTACACCTTC CASINLGFSYGYTF
TRBJ1-2 - TRBV5-4 - TGTGCCAGCAGCCGACAGGATGGCTACACCTTC CASSRQDGYTF